Reported below is one TCR beta chain. This sample is part of a study of blood T cell repertoires in COVID-19. Study context: Some COVID-19 samples were acute and others convalescent; all came from the United States, Italy and Spain. The analysed material was cDNA or gDNA that came from T cells, B-cell-depleted T cells, or PBMCs.

Germline V gene sequence: CDR1 LNHDA, CDR2 SQIVND (reference sequence). V lost 6 bases to trimming and J lost 4 bases, with 10 bases between them. The CDR3 sequence is 13 residues long. Authors' processing steps: How many nucleated cells were present was estimated from reference gene primer amplification. Sequencing was performed with immunoSEQ multiplex PCR; in TCRdb, only in-frame clones are kept and a portion is missing. V and J calls plus clone size are reproduced from that table; the DNA served to infer D and trimming. The data contain about 230,000 clones, 83% of them singletons. The source material was peripheral blood. The clonotype comes from a woman between 50 and 59 years old with acute or convalescent COVID-19. The V gene is TRBV19, the J gene TRBJ2-1; a weak D match, TRBD1 (5 bases). In nucleotides, the CDR3 is TGTGCCAGTAGACCACAGGATTACAATGAGCAGTTCTTC. It specifies CASRPQDYNEQFF.